This is a list of T cell receptor beta chains from one sample in a study of T cell changes during pregnancy in multiple sclerosis. The repertoire was sequenced with immunoSEQ multiplex PCR; TCRdb's copy has only in-frame clones and lacks some. The repertoire holds about 130,000 clones, with 96% as singletons. This material consisted of peripheral blood, taken after pregnancy. Receptors originate from a female donor with multiple sclerosis, enrolled in a pregnancy study. CDR3s include the opening cysteine and the closing phenylalanine or tryptophan. The order of the fields is V gene, CDR3 protein.

TRBV18	CASSLQGQEDGYTF
TRBV4-3	CASSQDQGQGFNEQFF
TRBV14	CASSQVGLPTDEQFF
TRBV7-8	CASRGLGSYNEQFF
TRBV6-5	CASRPIGANTEAFF
TRBV2	CASSEGRNQPQHF
TRBV6-6	CASSYRDRQETQYF
TRBV19	CASSGGYTEAFF
TRBV19	CASTKVQASNQPQHF
TRBV4-1	CASSQGSGEMNTEAFF
TRBV5-1	CASSLERGFGYEQYF
TRBV9	CASSVGSTYEQYF
TRBV29-1	CSVKSGDYGYTF
TRBV29-1	CSVAVIAGGHTGELFF
TRBV25-1	CASSGGGILSDTQYF
TRBV28	CASSLWSGSDTGELFF
TRBV7-9	CASSPRQGFNEKLFF
TRBV7-2	CASSPREGAGGGELFF
TRBV27	CASSFIAMRDEQFF
TRBV27	CASSLYGTGGSAQPQHF
TRBV6-5	CASSIGGRDEQYF
TRBV11-2	CASSLFPGLAGRDTQYF
TRBV5-5	CASSLTAGSSYEQYF
TRBV10-3	CAISVGLAGVNEQFF